This TCR beta chain was sequenced for a study of Graves' ophthalmopathy and Graves' hyperthyroidism. Study results and limitations: Sensitivity of 87.88% and specificity of nearly 82% were achieved when a 13-signature model separated ophthalmopathy from stable hyperthyroidism.

Losses at the gene ends were 2 bases for V and 4 bases for J; bases not matched to a gene: 5. Germline loops: CDR1 SGHRS, CDR2 YFSETQ. The CDR3 is 14 residues long. This clonotype showed up just a few times. Its antigen remains unknown. Patients were left out if they had other autoimmune diseases, uncontrolled infections, pregnancy or lactation. Reliance was placed on clinical symptoms, serum thyroxine, TRAb, thyroid ultrasound and orbital computed tomography for diagnosis. Scientists amplified the TCR beta CDR3 regions from RNA transcripts. RT-PCR in the first round used HTBI primers; a second-round multiplex PCR followed. TCRdb called the multiplex PCR reads again in MiXCR, with one record for every CDR3 protein. The table includes about 1.2 million distinct CDR3 sequences, less than 45% detected once.

This receptor was identified in an adult man with Graves' hyperthyroidism. Sequencing used peripheral blood or thyroid tissue (not recorded which). The chain joins TRBV5-1 to TRBJ2-7, with 8 nucleotides matching TRBD2. The CDR3 protein is CASSFQAGDYEQYF. CDR3 DNA: TGCGCCAGCAGCTTTCAAGCGGGAGATTACGAGCAGTACTTC.